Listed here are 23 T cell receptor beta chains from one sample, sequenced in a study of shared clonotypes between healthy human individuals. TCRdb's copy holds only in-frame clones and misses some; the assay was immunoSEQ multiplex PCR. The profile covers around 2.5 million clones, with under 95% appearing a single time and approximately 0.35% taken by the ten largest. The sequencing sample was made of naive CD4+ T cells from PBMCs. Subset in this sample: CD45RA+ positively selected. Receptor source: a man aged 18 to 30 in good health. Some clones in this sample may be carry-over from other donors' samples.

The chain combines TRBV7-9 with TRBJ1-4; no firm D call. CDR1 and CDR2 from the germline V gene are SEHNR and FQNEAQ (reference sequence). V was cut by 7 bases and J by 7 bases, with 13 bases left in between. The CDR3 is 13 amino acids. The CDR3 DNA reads TGTGCCAGCACGCCCCCGGCGACTGAAAAACTGTTTTTT. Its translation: CASTPPATEKLFF. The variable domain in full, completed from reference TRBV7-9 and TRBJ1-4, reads DTGVSQNPRHKITKRGQNVTFRCDPISEHNRLYWYRQTLGQGPEFLTYFQNEAQLEKSRLLSDRFSAERPKGSFSTLEIQRTEQGDSAMYLCASTPPATEKLFFGSGTQLSVL.

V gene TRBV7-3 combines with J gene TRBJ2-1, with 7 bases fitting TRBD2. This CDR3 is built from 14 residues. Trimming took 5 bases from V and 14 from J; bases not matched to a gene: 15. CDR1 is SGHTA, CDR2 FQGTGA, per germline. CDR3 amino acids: CASSPRRENNDKFF. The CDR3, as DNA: TGTGCCAGCAGCCCCCGGCGGGAGAACAATGATAAGTTCTTC.

For the CDR3, the DNA is TGTGCCAGCAGCTTGGCTCTAGCGGGGAGCTCCTACGAGCAGTACTTC. Its translation is CASSLALAGSSYEQYF. The rearrangement joins TRBV7-9 to TRBJ2-7; 9 bases are shared with TRBD2. Trimming took 3 bases from V and 0 from J; bases not matched to a gene: 6. This CDR3 region has 16 residues. Germline CDR1 reads SEHNR; CDR2 reads FQNEAQ (reference sequence). Looking up the rest from reference TRBV7-9 and TRBJ2-7 gives the full variable domain: DTGVSQNPRHKITKRGQNVTFRCDPISEHNRLYWYRQTLGQGPEFLTYFQNEAQLEKSRLLSDRFSAERPKGSFSTLEIQRTEQGDSAMYLCASSLALAGSSYEQYFGPGTRLTVT.

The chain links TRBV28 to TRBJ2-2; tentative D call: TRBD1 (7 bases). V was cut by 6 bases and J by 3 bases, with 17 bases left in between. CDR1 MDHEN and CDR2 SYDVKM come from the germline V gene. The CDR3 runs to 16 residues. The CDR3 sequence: CASSRPPRGDTGELFF. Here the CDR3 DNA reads TGTGCCAGCAGCCGCCCCCCCAGGGGGGACACCGGGGAGCTGTTTTTT. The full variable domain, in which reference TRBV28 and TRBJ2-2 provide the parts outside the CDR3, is DVKVTQSSRYLVKRTGEKVFLECVQDMDHENMFWYRQDPGLGLRLIYFSYDVKMKEKGDIPEGYSVSREKKERFSLILESASTNQTSMYLCASSRPPRGDTGELFFGEGSRLTVL.

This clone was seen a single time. CDR3 in amino acids: CASSSGTGGARRLQPQHF. CDR3 DNA: TGTGCCAGCAGCTCCGGGACAGGGGGCGCGAGAAGGCTTCAGCCCCAGCATTTT. The gene calls are TRBV11-2 and TRBJ1-5, with 12 bases aligning to TRBD1. With 4 bases clipped from V and 6 bases from J, the junction kept 13 bases outside the gene matches. The CDR3 consists of 18 residues. Germline lookup yields CDR1 SGHAT and CDR2 FQNNGV.

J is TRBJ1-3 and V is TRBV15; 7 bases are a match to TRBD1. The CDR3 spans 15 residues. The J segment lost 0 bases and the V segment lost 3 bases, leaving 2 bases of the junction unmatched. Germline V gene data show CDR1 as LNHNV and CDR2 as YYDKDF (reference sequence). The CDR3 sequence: CATSRGTVSGNTIYF. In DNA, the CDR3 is TGTGCCACCAGCAGGGGGACAGTCTCTGGAAACACCATATATTTT.

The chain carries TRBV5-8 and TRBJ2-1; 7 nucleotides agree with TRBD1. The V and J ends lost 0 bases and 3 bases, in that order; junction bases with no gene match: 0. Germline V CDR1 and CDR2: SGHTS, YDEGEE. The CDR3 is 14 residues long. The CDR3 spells CASSLGDSYNEQFF. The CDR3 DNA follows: TGTGCCAGCAGCTTGGGGGACAGCTACAATGAGCAGTTCTTC.

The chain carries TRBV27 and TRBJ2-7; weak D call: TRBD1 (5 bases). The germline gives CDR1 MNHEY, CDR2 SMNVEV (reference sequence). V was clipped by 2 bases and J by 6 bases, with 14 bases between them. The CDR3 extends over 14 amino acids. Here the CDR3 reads CASSLVGQPSEQYF. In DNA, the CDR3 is TGTGCCAGCAGTTTAGTCGGACAACCCTCCGAGCAGTACTTC.

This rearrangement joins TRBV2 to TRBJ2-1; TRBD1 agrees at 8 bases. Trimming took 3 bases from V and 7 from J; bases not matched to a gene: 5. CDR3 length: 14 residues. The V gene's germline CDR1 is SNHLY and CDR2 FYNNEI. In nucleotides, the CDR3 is TGTGCCAGCAGTGACGGCAGGGGGCGGAATGAGCAGTTCTTC. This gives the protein CASSDGRGRNEQFF. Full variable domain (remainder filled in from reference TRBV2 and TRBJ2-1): EPEVTQTPSHQVTQMGQEVILRCVPISNHLYFYWYRQILGQKVEFLVSFYNNEISEKSEIFDDQFSVERPDGSNFTLKIRSTKLEDSAMYFCASSDGRGRNEQFFGPGTRLTVL.

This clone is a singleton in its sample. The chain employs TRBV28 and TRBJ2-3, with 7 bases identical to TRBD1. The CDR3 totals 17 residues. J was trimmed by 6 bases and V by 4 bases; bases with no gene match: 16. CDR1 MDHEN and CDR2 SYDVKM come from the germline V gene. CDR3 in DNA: TGTGCCAGCAGTTCTACATACAGGGGTCACCTGACTGATACGCAGTATTTT. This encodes CASSSTYRGHLTDTQYF.

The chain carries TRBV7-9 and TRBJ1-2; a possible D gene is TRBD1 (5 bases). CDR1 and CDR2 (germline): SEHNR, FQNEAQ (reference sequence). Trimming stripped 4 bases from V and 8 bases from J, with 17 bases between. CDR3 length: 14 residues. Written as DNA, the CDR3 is TGTGCCAGCAGCTACGGGACTCCCGCAGGGGGCTACACCTTC. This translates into CASSYGTPAGGYTF.

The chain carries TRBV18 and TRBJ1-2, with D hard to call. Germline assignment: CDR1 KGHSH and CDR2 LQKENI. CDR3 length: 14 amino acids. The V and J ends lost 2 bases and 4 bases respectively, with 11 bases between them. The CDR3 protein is CASSPSVAAYGYTF. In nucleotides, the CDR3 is TGTGCCAGCTCACCATCCGTTGCAGCCTATGGCTACACCTTC.

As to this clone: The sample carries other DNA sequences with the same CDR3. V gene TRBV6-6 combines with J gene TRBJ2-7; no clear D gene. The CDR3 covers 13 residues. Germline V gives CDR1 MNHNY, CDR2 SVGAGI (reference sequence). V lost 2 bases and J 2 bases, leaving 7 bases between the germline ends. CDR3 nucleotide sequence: TGTGCCAGCAGTTACAGGGCGGCCTACGAGCAGTACTTC. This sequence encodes CASSYRAAYEQYF.

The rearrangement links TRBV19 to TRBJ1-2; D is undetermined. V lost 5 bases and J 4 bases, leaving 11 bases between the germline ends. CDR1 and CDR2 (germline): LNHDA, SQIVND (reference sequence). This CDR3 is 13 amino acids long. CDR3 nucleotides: TGTGCCAGTAGTCAACTGTTAGGCTATGGCTACACCTTC. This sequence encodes CASSQLLGYGYTF. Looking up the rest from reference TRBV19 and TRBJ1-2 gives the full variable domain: DGGITQSPKYLFRKEGQNVTLSCEQNLNHDAMYWYRQDPGQGLRLIYYSQIVNDFQKGDIAEGYSVSREKKESFPLTVTSAQKNPTAFYLCASSQLLGYGYTFGSGTRLTVV.

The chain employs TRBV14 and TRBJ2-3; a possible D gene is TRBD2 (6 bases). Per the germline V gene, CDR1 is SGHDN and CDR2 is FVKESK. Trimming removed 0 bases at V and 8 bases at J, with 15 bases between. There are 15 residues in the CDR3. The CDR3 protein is CASSQDALGGATQYF. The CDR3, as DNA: TGTGCCAGCAGCCAAGATGCCCTTGGCGGGGCTACGCAGTATTTT.

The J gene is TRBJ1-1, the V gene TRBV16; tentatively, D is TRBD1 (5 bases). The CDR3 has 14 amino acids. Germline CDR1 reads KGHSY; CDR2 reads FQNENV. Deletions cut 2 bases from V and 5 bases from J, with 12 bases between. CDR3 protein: CASSQDGGGTEAFF. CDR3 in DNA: TGTGCCAGCAGCCAAGACGGGGGTGGAACTGAAGCTTTCTTT.

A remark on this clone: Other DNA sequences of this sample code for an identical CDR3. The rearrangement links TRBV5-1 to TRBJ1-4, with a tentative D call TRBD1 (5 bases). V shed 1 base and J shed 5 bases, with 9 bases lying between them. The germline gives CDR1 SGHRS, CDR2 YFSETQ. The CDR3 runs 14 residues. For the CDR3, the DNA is TGCGCCAGCAGCTTGCAGGGTCCAAATGAAAAACTGTTTTTT. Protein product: CASSLQGPNEKLFF.

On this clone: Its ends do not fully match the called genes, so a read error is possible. The CDR3 DNA reads as TGTGCCAGCAGTTTAGGGACTCCCCCAGATACGCAGTATTTT. It yields the protein CASSLGTPPDTQYF. The V gene is TRBV11-3, the J gene TRBJ2-3; TRBD2 is a possible D gene (6 bases). The germline V gene encodes CDR1 SGHNT and CDR2 YENEEA. This CDR3 has 14 amino acids.

In nucleotides, the CDR3 is TGTGCCAGCAGGGAGGACATGAACACTGAAGCTTTCTTT. This gives the protein CASREDMNTEAFF. The chain has TRBV6-5 and TRBJ1-1; TRBD1 might be the D (5 bases). In germline, CDR1 is MNHEY, CDR2 SVGAGI. Trimming removed 6 bases at V and 0 bases at J, with 8 bases between. The CDR3 is 13 residues long.

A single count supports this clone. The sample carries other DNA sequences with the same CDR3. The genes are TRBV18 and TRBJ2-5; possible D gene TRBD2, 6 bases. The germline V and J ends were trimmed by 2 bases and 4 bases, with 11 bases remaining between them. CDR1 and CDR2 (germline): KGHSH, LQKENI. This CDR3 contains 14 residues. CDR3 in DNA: TGTGCCAGCTCACCAGTTGGGGGAGGAGAGACCCAGTACTTC. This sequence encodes CASSPVGGGETQYF.

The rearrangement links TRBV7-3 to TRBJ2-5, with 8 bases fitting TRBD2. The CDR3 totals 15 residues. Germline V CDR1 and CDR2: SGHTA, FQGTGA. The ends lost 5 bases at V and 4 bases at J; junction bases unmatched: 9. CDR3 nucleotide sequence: TGTGCCAGCAGCCCAAGCGGGAGCTGGGGAGAGACCCAGTACTTC. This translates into CASSPSGSWGETQYF.

CDR3 sequence reads: CASSLVRLAGGDDQETQYF. The DNA for the CDR3 is TGCGCCAGCAGCTTGGTCAGACTAGCGGGGGGGGATGACCAAGAGACCCAGTACTTC. The chain recombines TRBV5-1 with TRBJ2-5, with TRBD2 matching over 14 bases. The length of the CDR3 is 19 residues. In germline, CDR1 is SGHRS, CDR2 YFSETQ. Trimming removed 0 bases from V and 0 bases from J; junction bases left unmatched: 7. Drawing the rest from reference TRBV5-1 and TRBJ2-5, the complete variable domain is KAGVTQTPRYLIKTRGQQVTLSCSPISGHRSVSWYQQTPGQGLQFLFEYFSETQRNKGNFPGRFSGRQFSNSRSEMNVSTLELGDSALYLCASSLVRLAGGDDQETQYFGPGTRLLVL.

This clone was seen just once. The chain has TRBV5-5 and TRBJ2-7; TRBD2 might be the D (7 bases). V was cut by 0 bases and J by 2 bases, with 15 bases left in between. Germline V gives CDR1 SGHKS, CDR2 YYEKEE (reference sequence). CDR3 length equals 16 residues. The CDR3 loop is CASSLGGGQGTYEQYF. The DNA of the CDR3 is TGTGCCAGCAGCTTGGGGGGAGGGCAGGGGACCTACGAGCAGTACTTC.